The rows below give T cell receptor beta chains drawn from one sample of a study of blood T cell repertoires in COVID-19. Only in-frame clones appear in the TCRdb table, and some are missing; sequencing was by immunoSEQ multiplex PCR. The repertoire includes over 150,000 clones, about 88% of them detected once, and roughly 0.53% sits in the top ten. The sample comprised peripheral blood. The receptors stem from a man aged 60 to 75 with COVID-19, enrolled during active disease. The CDR3 runs from the conserved cysteine through the conserved F or W. A D gene is named only where the DNA matches it firmly. Not every row has a clone size; where given, it reads once, few, many or a size class.

TGTGCCTGTCGGAGGCTGGGCGGTGGTGGCTACACCTTC	CACRRLGGGGYTF	.	TRBV30	.	TRBJ1-2
TGTGCCATCAGTGAGCATGGGAGGAATTCACCCCTCCACTTT	CAISEHGRNSPLHF	.	TRBV10-3	.	TRBJ1-6
TGTGCCATCAGTGAGAGGGGGGGACTAGCGGGAATCGGAGAGACCCAGTACTTC	CAISERGGLAGIGETQYF	TRBD2	TRBV10-3	.	TRBJ2-5
TGTGCCAGCAGCCTGTGGGGACAGGGCTTAGCTTTCTTT	CASSLWGQGLAFF	TRBD1	TRBV5-4	.	TRBJ1-1
TGTGCCAGCAACCACCTTCCGGGACAGGGCTACACCTTC	CASNHLPGQGYTF	TRBD1	TRBV14	once	TRBJ1-2
TGTGCCAGCAGCTTAGCGCCGTCAGTCGCGCCTAGCGGCCGTTACAATGAGCAGTTCTTC	CASSLAPSVAPSGRYNEQFF	TRBD2	TRBV7-8	.	TRBJ2-1
TGTGCCAGCAGCTTAGGACTAGCGGCCTACGAGCAGTACTTC	CASSLGLAAYEQYF	TRBD2	TRBV7-2	.	TRBJ2-7
TGTGCCAGCAGCAAAGGGAGACAACGGGGATCGGATGGCTACACCTTC	CASSKGRQRGSDGYTF	.	TRBV21-1	.	TRBJ1-2
TGTGCCACCAGCAGAGGGGAGGCTAGTCCCAACGAGCAGTACTTC	CATSRGEASPNEQYF	.	TRBV15	once	TRBJ2-7
TGTGCCAGCAGTCCACCCTCTTCGGACAGGGGTTCCAATCAGCCCCAGCATTTT	CASSPPSSDRGSNQPQHF	TRBD1	TRBV6-2/TRBV6-3	.	TRBJ1-5
TGCGCCAGCAGCCAAGACGCCAGCCAGGGGGCCGGGGGTAACTATGGCTACACCTTC	CASSQDASQGAGGNYGYTF	TRBD1	TRBV4-3	.	TRBJ1-2
TGTGCCAGCAGCTTGAGGGGACAGGCGACCGGGGATCAGCCCCAGCATTTT	CASSLRGQATGDQPQHF	TRBD1	TRBV7-8	once	TRBJ1-5
TGTGCCAGCAGCCCCGGGACAGGGGGGGTGCGTTCACCCCTCCACTTT	CASSPGTGGVRSPLHF	TRBD1	TRBV7-2	.	TRBJ1-6
TGTGCCAGCAGCCAAGGACAGGGGACCTACGAGCAGTACTTC	CASSQGQGTYEQYF	TRBD1	TRBV4-2	.	TRBJ2-7
TGTGCCAGCAGAGAAACAGGGCGTGCTGAAAATTCACCCCTCCACTTT	CASRETGRAENSPLHF	.	TRBV27	.	TRBJ1-6
TGTGCCAGCAGTTACTCGCACAGATCATTCTACGAGCAGTACTTC	CASSYSHRSFYEQYF	.	TRBV6-5	.	TRBJ2-7
TGTGCCAGCAAATCTCCAGGGTCTCTAAATTCACCCCTCCACTTT	CASKSPGSLNSPLHF	.	TRBV6-5	.	TRBJ1-6
TGCAGCGTTGAGCCCCGGGGAGGGAGAGGAACTGAAGCTTTCTTT	CSVEPRGGRGTEAFF	.	TRBV29-1	.	TRBJ1-1
TGTGCCAGCAGCCCCGGGACTAGCGGGGGGAAAGAGACCCAGTACTTC	CASSPGTSGGKETQYF	TRBD2	TRBV3-1/TRBV3-2	.	TRBJ2-5
TGTGCCAGCAGCCAAGCCGGGGGGCCGGGAGATACGCAGTATTTT	CASSQAGGPGDTQYF	.	TRBV4-2	.	TRBJ2-3
TGTGCCAGCAGCTTAGTTTCAGGGGCTACTGGAAACACCATATATTTT	CASSLVSGATGNTIYF	.	TRBV7-2	.	TRBJ1-3
TGTGCCAGCTCACCATTCGGCCAGGCCAATCAGCCCCAGCATTTT	CASSPFGQANQPQHF	.	TRBV18	few	TRBJ1-5
TGTGCCAGCAGCACGGACGGTCGTTGGGGCGGCTACACCTTC	CASSTDGRWGGYTF	.	TRBV6-5	.	TRBJ1-2
TGTGCCAGCCGGACAGGCTGGTACATGAACACTGAAGCTTTCTTT	CASRTGWYMNTEAFF	TRBD1	TRBV6-5	.	TRBJ1-1
TGTGCCAGTAGGACGGGACAGAGTTACAATGAGCAGTTCTTC	CASRTGQSYNEQFF	TRBD1	TRBV19	.	TRBJ2-1
TGCGCCAGCAGCCAGAGGATGATAGGGGTGGCAGATACGCAGTATTTT	CASSQRMIGVADTQYF	.	TRBV4-1	.	TRBJ2-3
TGTGCCAGCAGCTTAAACACGAGGTATTATGGCTACACCTTC	CASSLNTRYYGYTF	.	TRBV11-2	.	TRBJ1-2
TGTGCCTGCGGGACAGGGGGCGAACAGCAGTACTTC	CACGTGGEQQYF	TRBD1	TRBV19	.	TRBJ2-7
TGTGCCAGCAGCGGCGGACAGGGCAATCAGCCCCAGCATTTT	CASSGGQGNQPQHF	TRBD1	TRBV28	.	TRBJ1-5
TGTGCCAGCAGCCAAGATTGGGGGGTCGGCTACGAGCAGTACTTC	CASSQDWGVGYEQYF	.	TRBV3-1/TRBV3-2	once	TRBJ2-7
TGTGCCAGTAGTATGATGGGGCAGGGCGATGGCTACACCTTC	CASSMMGQGDGYTF	.	TRBV19	.	TRBJ1-2
TGTGCCAGTAGTCCAAGACAGGGACTGGGAGCTTTCTTT	CASSPRQGLGAFF	TRBD1	TRBV19	.	TRBJ1-1
TGTGCCAGCAGCTTTCTCAGCGCCGGCACAGATACGCAGTATTTT	CASSFLSAGTDTQYF	.	TRBV11-2	.	TRBJ2-3
TGTGCCTGGAGTGGACAGCTCAATCAGCCCCAGCATTTT	CAWSGQLNQPQHF	.	TRBV30	.	TRBJ1-5
TGTGCCAGTAGTATTGGGGGAGGTCAGCCCCAGCATTTT	CASSIGGGQPQHF	.	TRBV19	.	TRBJ1-5
TGTGCCAGCAGCTTAGCGGGGACAGGGCCTCAGCCCCAGCATTTT	CASSLAGTGPQPQHF	TRBD1	TRBV7-2	few	TRBJ1-5
TGTGCCAGCAGCCCCCGGGACTACCCGTACAATGAGCAGTTCTTC	CASSPRDYPYNEQFF	TRBD2	TRBV14	.	TRBJ2-1
TGTGCCAGCAGTTTCGGACAGGAGGTCTATGGCTACACCTTC	CASSFGQEVYGYTF	TRBD1	TRBV6-5	.	TRBJ1-2
TGTGCCAGCAGCTCAGCCGACAGCATGAACACTGAAGCTTTCTTT	CASSSADSMNTEAFF	.	TRBV7-9	.	TRBJ1-1
TGTGCCAGTAGTATTAAACAGGGAAATCAGCCCCAGCATTTT	CASSIKQGNQPQHF	.	TRBV19	.	TRBJ1-5
TGTGCCAGCAGCGTAGGGGCAGGGACGAACACCGGGGAGCTGTTTTTT	CASSVGAGTNTGELFF	.	TRBV9	.	TRBJ2-2
TGTGCCAGCAGCTTTACCGGGACAGGGGGCAGCAACGAGCAGTACTTC	CASSFTGTGGSNEQYF	TRBD1	TRBV7-2	.	TRBJ2-7
TGTGCCAGTAGCTGGCCGTGTGAGCAGTACTTC	CASSWPCEQYF	.	TRBV19	.	TRBJ2-7
TGTGCCAGCAGTTTAAGGGAGGGTCAGGTTTATGGCTACACCTTC	CASSLREGQVYGYTF	.	TRBV27	.	TRBJ1-2
TGTGCCTGGAGTTTTGGGGGCGATGGCTACACCTTC	CAWSFGGDGYTF	.	TRBV30	.	TRBJ1-2